This T cell receptor (beta chain) emerged from a study of PD-1 blockade in classical Hodgkin lymphoma. General study points: With CD4+ cells, TCR diversity rose significantly by C4D1, but not with CD8+ cells. Healthy donors were reported to have higher baseline TCR diversity than newly diagnosed patients. Undefined causes, possibly disease activity or prior therapy, underlie the repertoire differences.

Time point given: cycle 4 day 1 (C4D1), after five to seven weeks of nivolumab. All trial patients relapsed after autologous stem cell transplantation. Complete response, partial response or progressive disease was each patient's best response. With regard to this clone: The antigen is not known.

The repertoire was sequenced with immunoSEQ multiplex PCR; TCRdb's copy has only in-frame clones and lacks some. This repertoire shows around 65,000 clones, 87% found once; its top ten account for over 7.5%. Trimming left V 3 bases short and J 3 bases short, with 14 bases between. The CDR3 is made up of 15 amino acids. CDR1 is MDHEN, CDR2 SYDVKM, per germline. The TCR comes from a human donor with classical Hodgkin lymphoma. Here the sequenced sample was peripheral blood mononuclear cells (PBMCs), taken before the fourth cycle of nivolumab. The genes are TRBV28 and TRBJ1-1; TRBD1 might be the D (5 bases). The DNA for the CDR3 is TGTGCCAGCAGTTTTATCGGGGCGGGGGACACTGAAGCTTTCTTT. Amino acids: CASSFIGAGDTEAFF.